A single sample is the source of the 16 T cell receptor beta chains below, sequenced in a study of blood T cell repertoires in COVID-19. Method: immunoSEQ multiplex PCR; TCRdb's copy keeps in-frame clones and lacks some. The data show 150,000 to 160,000 clones, with about 80% seen just once and about an eighth held by the top ten. Sequencing was done on a sample of peripheral blood. These TCRs come from a woman aged 60-70 years with COVID-19, enrolled during active disease.

Note on this clone: Other DNA sequences in the sample encode the same CDR3. This chain links TRBV18 with TRBJ1-1, with TRBD1 matching over 10 bases. The trim removed 6 bases at V and 2 bases at J, leaving 3 bases unmatched. Germline V gives CDR1 KGHSH, CDR2 LQKENI. CDR3 size: 14 residues. The CDR3 nucleotides read TGTGCCAGCTCCCGACAGGGGGCAAACACTGAAGCTTTCTTT. Its protein product is CASSRQGANTEAFF.

This chain links TRBV18 with TRBJ2-1, with TRBD2 matching over 12 bases. CDR1 is KGHSH and CDR2 is LQKENI in the germline V gene. Trimming took 6 bases from V and 3 from J; bases not matched to a gene: 3. The CDR3 runs to 15 residues. CDR3 amino acids: CASSPTSGSYNEQFF. Here the CDR3 DNA reads TGTGCCAGCTCGCCGACTAGCGGGAGCTACAATGAGCAGTTCTTC.

The chain is built from TRBV6-5 and TRBJ2-2; no reliable D call. The CDR3 contains 12 residues. Trimming left V 4 bases short and J 4 bases short, with 4 bases between. The V gene's germline CDR1 is MNHEY and CDR2 SVGAGI. The CDR3, as DNA: TGTGCCAGCAGTTCCCTCACCGGGGAGCTGTTTTTT. Its translation: CASSSLTGELFF.

V and J are TRBV7-9 and TRBJ2-7; 7 bases line up with TRBD1. The length of the CDR3 is 15 residues. Looked up from germline, CDR1 is SEHNR and CDR2 is FQNEAQ (reference sequence). With V trimmed by 5 bases and J by 0 bases, 7 bases remained unmatched. This chain's CDR3 is CASSLSWDSSYEQYF. In DNA, the CDR3 is TGTGCCAGCAGCCTCTCGTGGGACAGCTCCTACGAGCAGTACTTC. Filled out from reference TRBV7-9 and TRBJ2-7, the complete variable domain reads DTGVSQNPRHKITKRGQNVTFRCDPISEHNRLYWYRQTLGQGPEFLTYFQNEAQLEKSRLLSDRFSAERPKGSFSTLEIQRTEQGDSAMYLCASSLSWDSSYEQYFGPGTRLTVT.

This chain joins TRBV9 and TRBJ2-5; TRBD2 might be the D (6 bases). Trimming took 2 bases from V and 5 from J, leaving 13 bases between them. CDR3 size: 14 residues. Per germline, CDR1 SGDLS and CDR2 YYNGEE. CDR3: CASSVRGTGETQYF. The CDR3, as DNA: TGTGCCAGCAGCGTTCGCGGGACTGGGGAGACCCAGTACTTC. Full variable domain (rest looked up from reference TRBV9 and TRBJ2-5): DSGVTQTPKHLITATGQRVTLRCSPRSGDLSVYWYQQSLDQGLQFLIQYYNGEERAKGNILERFSAQQFPDLHSELNLSSLELGDSALYFCASSVRGTGETQYFGPGTRLLVL.

The chain uses TRBV6-6 and TRBJ1-2; D ambiguous. CDR3 length: 15 residues. Germline V gene lookup returns CDR1 MNHNY and CDR2 SVGAGI (reference sequence). V lost 5 bases, J lost 4 bases, and 17 bases lay in between. The CDR3 reads CASSAPGSSTYGYTF. In DNA form, the CDR3 reads TGTGCCAGCAGTGCGCCCGGGTCCTCTACCTATGGCTACACCTTC.

This sequence joins TRBV2 and TRBJ2-1; 12 bases map to TRBD1. Germline assignment: CDR1 SNHLY and CDR2 FYNNEI. V trimming: 4 bases; J trimming: 6 bases; junction bases outside the gene matches: 4. The CDR3 is 15 amino acids. This chain's CDR3 is CASSAGTGGLNEQFF. The DNA for the CDR3 is TGTGCCAGCAGTGCCGGGACAGGGGGCCTCAATGAGCAGTTCTTC. Looking up the rest from reference TRBV2 and TRBJ2-1 gives the full variable domain: EPEVTQTPSHQVTQMGQEVILRCVPISNHLYFYWYRQILGQKVEFLVSFYNNEISEKSEIFDDQFSVERPDGSNFTLKIRSTKLEDSAMYFCASSAGTGGLNEQFFGPGTRLTVL.

The chain employs TRBV29-1 and TRBJ2-7, with 7 bases that match TRBD2. This CDR3 region has 13 residues. The germline V gene has CDR1 SQVTM and CDR2 ANQGSEA. Germline trimming cut 1 base from V and 2 bases from J; bases unmatched to any gene: 2. DNA of the CDR3: TGCAGCGTTGAAGGCGGGAGAACCTACGAGCAGTACTTC. Translating gives CSVEGGRTYEQYF.

The chain links TRBV6-5 to TRBJ1-5; no clear D gene. The germline V and J ends were trimmed by 4 bases and 7 bases, with 14 bases remaining between them. Germline lookup yields CDR1 MNHEY and CDR2 SVGAGI. CDR3 length: 14 residues. CDR3 bases: TGTGCCAGCAGTTCCGACTTCCACCCACAGCCCCAGCATTTT. Residues: CASSSDFHPQPQHF.

CDR3 in amino acids: CASSLARTGVREQYF. The DNA for the CDR3 is TGTGCCAGCAGCTTAGCAAGGACAGGGGTTAGGGAGCAGTACTTC. V usage is TRBV7-2 and J usage is TRBJ2-7; 9 positions agree with TRBD1. CDR3 length equals 15 residues. Germline V gives CDR1 SGHTA, CDR2 FQGNSA. V was clipped by 0 bases and J by 7 bases; unmatched bases: 7.

The gene calls are TRBV19 and TRBJ1-5; TRBD1 matches at 11 bases. The CDR3 runs to 17 residues. CDR1 is LNHDA, CDR2 SQIVND, per germline (reference sequence). J gave up 3 bases and V 5 bases, and 9 bases lay outside the gene matches. The CDR3 DNA follows: TGTGCCAGTAGTGCCCGGACAGGGGGCATTAACAATCAGCCCCAGCATTTT. Translating it yields CASSARTGGINNQPQHF.

The genes are TRBV18 and TRBJ1-5, with D possibly TRBD1 on 5 matching bases. Trimming left V 3 bases short and J 4 bases short, with 10 bases between. Germline CDR1 is KGHSH and CDR2 is LQKENI. The CDR3 totals 14 residues. CDR3 protein: CASSPDRPNQPQHF. Here the CDR3 DNA reads TGTGCCAGCTCACCCGACAGACCTAATCAGCCCCAGCATTTT. The variable domain in full, with the rest retrieved from reference TRBV18 and TRBJ1-5, is NAGVMQNPRHLVRRRGQEARLRCSPMKGHSHVYWYRQLPEEGLKFMVYLQKENIIDESGMPKERFSAEFPKEGPSILRIQQVVRGDSAAYFCASSPDRPNQPQHFGDGTRLSIL.

The chain is built from TRBV11-1 and TRBJ2-3; no reliable D call. CDR1 is SGHAT, CDR2 FQDESV, per germline (reference sequence). This CDR3 is built from 13 residues. The germline V and J ends were trimmed by 1 base and 7 bases, with 9 bases remaining between them. The CDR3 loop is CASSLGSRNTQYF. The CDR3 nucleotides read TGTGCCAGCAGCTTAGGGTCCAGGAATACGCAGTATTTT.

The rearrangement joins TRBV2 to TRBJ2-4; possible D gene TRBD1, 7 bases. The V gene's germline CDR1 is SNHLY and CDR2 FYNNEI. Trimming shortened V by 1 base and J by 0 bases, and 10 bases separated the two germline ends. This CDR3 contains 16 residues. The CDR3: CASSEDRGLAKNIQYF. The DNA for the CDR3 is TGTGCCAGCAGTGAAGACAGGGGACTAGCCAAAAACATTCAGTACTTC. The full variable domain, in which reference TRBV2 and TRBJ2-4 provide the parts outside the CDR3, is EPEVTQTPSHQVTQMGQEVILRCVPISNHLYFYWYRQILGQKVEFLVSFYNNEISEKSEIFDDQFSVERPDGSNFTLKIRSTKLEDSAMYFCASSEDRGLAKNIQYFGAGTRLSVL.

This rearrangement joins TRBV11-3 to TRBJ2-1, with 9 nucleotides matching TRBD2. The J segment lost 1 base and the V segment lost 2 bases, leaving 3 bases of the junction unmatched. The CDR3 totals 16 residues. CDR1 SGHNT and CDR2 YENEEA come from the germline V gene. CDR3 loop: CASSLLAGESYNEQFF. Written as DNA, the CDR3 is TGTGCCAGCAGCTTATTAGCGGGGGAATCCTACAATGAGCAGTTCTTC.

The chain carries TRBV29-1 and TRBJ2-1; 9 bases fit TRBD1. J was trimmed by 3 bases and V by 5 bases; bases with no gene match: 5. The CDR3 sequence is 14 residues long. The germline CDR1 and CDR2 sequences are SQVTM and ANQGSEA. The CDR3 DNA reads as TGCAGCGTTACCGGGACAGGGAGCTACAATGAGCAGTTCTTC. It translates to CSVTGTGSYNEQFF.